These 27 T cell receptor beta chains came from one sample sequenced in a study of CXCR3-negative and CXCR3-positive naive CD8 T cells. Via 5' RACE with UMI labels, TRB cDNA libraries were prepared. TCRdb reprocessed the 5' RACE reads; each CDR3 protein has one entry and no DNA is given. The clone table shows about 43,000 distinct CDR3 sequences, with the ten largest holding around 11%. The source material was memory CD8+ T cells from blood. These TCRs come from a human donor in good health. Some clones in this sample may be carry-over from other donors' samples.

The chain combines TRBV6-6 with TRBJ2-3; TCRdb's assignment of TRBD1 cannot be checked, as there is no DNA. The CDR3 runs 11 residues. The V gene's germline CDR1 is MNHNY and CDR2 SVGAGI (reference sequence). CDR3 amino acids: CASRGADAQYF.

The chain has TRBV4-1 and TRBJ2-2; TCRdb lists TRBD1, though no DNA is available to test this call. The CDR3 extends over 17 amino acids. In germline, CDR1 is MGHRA, CDR2 YSYEKL. The CDR3 spells CASSQIGRPEYTGELFF.

The chain links TRBV7-6 to TRBJ2-3. The CDR3 extends over 12 amino acids. Per germline, CDR1 SGHVS and CDR2 FNYEAQ. The chain's CDR3 is CASSLEPDTQYF.

This rearrangement joins TRBV6-5 to TRBJ2-7. The CDR3 sequence is 13 residues long. Germline V CDR1 and CDR2: MNHEY, SVGAGI. The CDR3 loop is CASSYSQDYEQYF.

J is TRBJ2-1 and V is TRBV29-1; TCRdb indicates TRBD2, and absent DNA this call remains unverified. The germline V gene encodes CDR1 SQVTM and CDR2 ANQGSEA. There are 13 residues in the CDR3. The CDR3 region is CSVEGGERNEQFF.

The gene calls are TRBV9 and TRBJ2-1; checking the TCRdb D call of TRBD1 is not possible without DNA. The CDR3 is 15 residues long. Germline lookup yields CDR1 SGDLS and CDR2 YYNGEE. CDR3: CASSADSSIYNEQFF.

This chain links TRBV7-3 with TRBJ2-3; TCRdb returns TRBD1, unconfirmable since there is no DNA. CDR3 length: 17 residues. In germline, CDR1 is SGHTA, CDR2 FQGTGA. CDR3: CASSSGTAEGFTDTQYF.

The V call is TRBV11-2, the J call TRBJ2-7; TCRdb picks TRBD1, but there is no DNA to check that call. CDR3 length: 18 residues. CDR1 is SGHAT, CDR2 FQNNGV, per germline. The CDR3: CASSLPTGQGSFSYEQYF.

The chain joins TRBV20-1 to TRBJ1-1; TCRdb lists TRBD1, though no DNA is available to test this call. The germline gives CDR1 DFQATT, CDR2 SNEGSKA (reference sequence). The length of the CDR3 is 14 residues. The chain's CDR3 is CSASYTDRYTEAFF.

The chain joins TRBV5-1 to TRBJ2-1; the D call of TRBD2 rests on TCRdb alone, since no DNA is present to check it. The CDR3 runs to 15 residues. Germline CDR1 is SGHRS and CDR2 is YFSETQ. This CDR3 is CASSLAAGGLYEQFF.

The V gene is TRBV14, the J gene TRBJ2-3; TCRdb picks TRBD1, but there is no DNA to check that call. The V gene's germline CDR1 is SGHDN and CDR2 FVKESK. This CDR3 region has 16 residues. The CDR3 loop is CASSPPGQSSTDTQYF.

V usage is TRBV5-1 and J usage is TRBJ2-7; TCRdb reports TRBD1, a call that lacks DNA to check it against. In germline, CDR1 is SGHRS, CDR2 YFSETQ. This CDR3 is built from 15 residues. The CDR3 region is CASSPEGATVYEQYF.

CDR3 amino acids: CASSKGSNSYEQYF. This chain links TRBV7-3 with TRBJ2-7. Looked up from germline, CDR1 is SGHTA and CDR2 is FQGTGA. The CDR3 is 14 amino acids.

The chain has TRBV9 and TRBJ2-7; TCRdb outputs TRBD2, but without DNA this stays unchecked. Looked up from germline, CDR1 is SGDLS and CDR2 is YYNGEE. The CDR3 contains 14 residues. The CDR3 protein is CASSPSSGNYEQYF.

The rearrangement joins TRBV4-3 to TRBJ1-1; TCRdb gives TRBD1 as the D gene, but with no DNA this cannot be confirmed. The germline V gene has CDR1 LGHNA and CDR2 YSLEER. This CDR3 is built from 14 residues. The chain's CDR3 is CASSQAGQGGEAFF.

CDR3 sequence reads: CASGGGTDTQYF. V gene TRBV6-6 combines with J gene TRBJ2-3. The CDR3 has 12 amino acids. In germline, CDR1 is MNHNY, CDR2 SVGAGI (reference sequence).

V usage is TRBV11-2 and J usage is TRBJ2-2. The germline CDR1 and CDR2 sequences are SGHAT and FQNNGV. The length of the CDR3 is 17 residues. The CDR3 protein is CASSSPAGLGNTGELFF.

V and J are TRBV29-1 and TRBJ2-5; the TCRdb D gene call, TRBD2, has no DNA to confirm it. This CDR3 has 17 amino acids. The germline V gene encodes CDR1 SQVTM and CDR2 ANQGSEA. This chain's CDR3 is CSVEAQMGLAEVETQYF.

The V gene is TRBV19, the J gene TRBJ2-3. Per the germline V gene, CDR1 is LNHDA and CDR2 is SQIVND (reference sequence). The CDR3 runs 11 residues. The CDR3 loop reads CASSNYDTQYF.

The V and J genes are TRBV4-1 and TRBJ2-3; TCRdb picks TRBD2, but there is no DNA to check that call. Germline CDR1 reads MGHRA; CDR2 reads YSYEKL. This CDR3 region has 17 residues. CDR3 amino acids: CASSQAIAGVSTDTQYF.

The chain is built from TRBV12-5 and TRBJ2-3. Germline lookup yields CDR1 LGHNT and CDR2 FRNRAP. This CDR3 contains 13 residues. The CDR3 spells CASGLVLGDTQYF.

The CDR3 reads CASSDGQGADTQYF. The chain joins TRBV6-4 to TRBJ2-3; TCRdb's assignment of TRBD1 cannot be checked, as there is no DNA. The CDR3 totals 14 residues. The germline CDR1 and CDR2 sequences are MRHNA and SNTAGT.

V usage is TRBV4-2 and J usage is TRBJ2-3; no DNA is available, so the TRBD2 call from TCRdb remains unchecked. Per germline, CDR1 LGHNA and CDR2 YNFKEQ. This CDR3 contains 18 residues. CDR3 residues: CASSQEAAGTSRTDTQYF.

The CDR3 loop is CASSGQGYQETQYF. This sequence joins TRBV7-2 and TRBJ2-5; with no DNA, the TCRdb D assignment of TRBD1 cannot be verified. The CDR3 covers 14 residues. Looked up from germline, CDR1 is SGHTA and CDR2 is FQGNSA.

This rearrangement joins TRBV23-1 to TRBJ1-5; lacking DNA, the TRBD1 call made by TCRdb goes unchecked. TRBV23-1 is placed among ORFs of uncertain function. The CDR3 has 14 residues. The CDR3 is CASRPPDSNQPQHF.

V gene TRBV7-9 combines with J gene TRBJ2-3; the D gene TCRdb calls, TRBD2, cannot be checked with no DNA. The length of the CDR3 is 13 residues. Germline assignment: CDR1 SEHNR and CDR2 FQNEAQ (reference sequence). CDR3 in amino acids: CASSPSSADTQYF.

The rearrangement uses TRBV7-9 and TRBJ2-7; TCRdb outputs TRBD2, but without DNA this stays unchecked. There are 12 residues in the CDR3. Germline CDR1 reads SEHNR; CDR2 reads FQNEAQ (reference sequence). CDR3 sequence reads: CASSLDGGLEHF.